These 30 T cell receptor beta chains were all obtained from the same sample, sequenced in a study of T cell responses to AZD1222 COVID-19 vaccine. Profiling relied on immunoSEQ multiplex PCR, and the TCRdb table lists in-frame clones only, not all of them. The sample holds 110,000 to 150,000 clones, around 88% seen once. Sequences were derived from peripheral blood, sampled on day 0 of AZD1222 vaccination. Receptors originate from an adult in good health.

The V and J genes are TRBV4-3 and TRBJ2-7; 7 bases line up with TRBD1. CDR1 LGHNA and CDR2 YSLEER come from the germline V gene. The CDR3 is made up of 15 amino acids. Germline trimming cut 0 bases from V and 3 bases from J; bases unmatched to any gene: 5. The CDR3 loop reads CASSQDATGLYEQYF. CDR3 bases: TGCGCCAGCAGCCAAGACGCGACAGGGCTCTACGAGCAGTACTTC.

The chain employs TRBV6-5 and TRBJ1-1, with D tentatively TRBD1 (5 bases). Per germline, CDR1 MNHEY and CDR2 SVGAGI. The V gene lost 8 bases and the J gene lost 6 bases, with 10 bases spanning the gap. The CDR3 loop spans 11 amino acids. This CDR3 reads CASFMGPEAFF. CDR3 bases: TGTGCCAGCTTTATGGGGCCTGAAGCTTTCTTT.

The J gene is TRBJ1-1, the V gene TRBV6-5; a possible D gene is TRBD1 (5 bases). CDR1 is MNHEY, CDR2 SVGAGI, per germline. The CDR3 length is 13 residues. Trimming pared 7 bases from V and 4 bases from J, leaving 13 bases between. CDR3 in amino acids: CASTLGVGTEAFF. For the CDR3, the DNA is TGTGCCAGCACCTTAGGGGTAGGCACTGAAGCTTTCTTT.

This clone appeared once. As DNA, the CDR3 is TGTGCCAGCAGCCCAGCCCGGGACAGGGGTGAAGCTTTCTTT. Translated, it gives CASSPARDRGEAFF. This sequence joins TRBV11-2 and TRBJ1-1; 10 nucleotides align to TRBD1. Trimming removed 5 bases from V and 7 bases from J; junction bases left unmatched: 7. CDR1 is SGHAT and CDR2 is FQNNGV in the germline V gene. The CDR3 consists of 14 residues.

V usage is TRBV30 and J usage is TRBJ1-6; D is unclear. Trimming pared 5 bases from V and 3 bases from J, leaving 11 bases between. Germline V gene data show CDR1 as GTSNPN and CDR2 as SVGIG (reference sequence). The CDR3 runs 14 residues. The CDR3 reads CAWGGRGYNSPLHF. Here the CDR3 DNA reads TGTGCCTGGGGCGGAAGAGGCTATAATTCACCCCTCCACTTT. The full variable domain, rest sourced from reference TRBV30 and TRBJ1-6, is SQTIHQWPATLVQPVGSPLSLECTVEGTSNPNLYWYRQAAGRGLQLLFYSVGIGQISSEVPQNLSASRPQDRQFILSSKKLLLSDSGFYLCAWGGRGYNSPLHFGNGTRLTVT.

J is TRBJ1-5 and V is TRBV19; D gene ambiguous. The CDR3 length is 13 residues. CDR1 and CDR2 from the germline V gene are LNHDA and SQIVND (reference sequence). The V end lost 8 bases, the J end lost 0 bases, and 8 bases lay between the germline ends. CDR3 loop: CASSTVSNQPQHF. The CDR3 nucleotides are TGTGCCAGTTCCACAGTTAGCAATCAGCCCCAGCATTTT.

In its sample, this clone was seen a few times. V and J are TRBV3-1 (or the pseudogene TRBV3-2) and TRBJ1-5; the D gene is possibly TRBD1 (6 bases). Germline V gives CDR1 LGHDT, CDR2 YNNKEL (reference sequence). With 0 bases removed from V and 2 bases from J, the gap between germline ends came to 17 bases. The CDR3 consists of 18 residues. CDR3 sequence: CASSQDAGGESGNQPQHF. CDR3 nucleotide sequence: TGTGCCAGCAGCCAAGATGCCGGGGGCGAGTCGGGCAATCAGCCCCAGCATTTT.

The chain has TRBV11-2 and TRBJ2-7; TRBD1 matches 9 bases. CDR1 and CDR2 (germline): SGHAT, FQNNGV. V shed 5 bases, J shed 3 bases, and the junction held 5 bases outside the gene matches. The CDR3 is 14 amino acids. CDR3: CASSPVGQGYEQYF. CDR3 bases: TGTGCCAGCAGCCCCGTGGGACAGGGCTACGAGCAGTACTTC.

The rearrangement joins TRBV5-1 to TRBJ2-7; 8 bases line up with TRBD2. Germline trimming cut 1 base from V and 2 bases from J; bases unmatched to any gene: 2. The CDR3 totals 14 residues. The germline gives CDR1 SGHRS, CDR2 YFSETQ. The DNA for the CDR3 is TGCGCCAGCAGCTTGCGGGAGGGTACCTACGAGCAGTACTTC. Translated, it gives CASSLREGTYEQYF.

This clone came up a few times. The chain recombines TRBV5-6 with TRBJ1-6; no reliable D call. The CDR3 has 14 amino acids. Germline V gene sequence: CDR1 SGHDT, CDR2 YYEEEE. The V gene lost 0 bases and the J gene lost 7 bases, with 8 bases spanning the gap. This chain's CDR3 is CASSLVGSNSPLHF. The CDR3 DNA follows: TGTGCCAGCAGCTTGGTGGGCAGCAATTCACCCCTCCACTTT.

The gene calls are TRBV9 and TRBJ2-3; 14 positions match TRBD2. This CDR3 is built from 15 residues. Germline lookup yields CDR1 SGDLS and CDR2 YYNGEE. J was trimmed by 7 bases and V by 3 bases; bases with no gene match: 4. The CDR3 DNA reads as TGTGCCAGCAGCGACGGGACTAGCGGGAGATATACGCAGTATTTT. Translation gives CASSDGTSGRYTQYF.

The chain combines TRBV4-1 with TRBJ1-2; 7 nucleotides line up with TRBD1. This CDR3 has 13 amino acids. Germline loops: CDR1 MGHRA, CDR2 YSYEKL. Trimming cost V 7 bases and J 3 bases; bases outside gene matches: 5. CDR3 protein: CASKGAVDYGYTF. As DNA, the CDR3 is TGCGCCAGCAAGGGGGCAGTTGACTATGGCTACACCTTC.

This clone came up once. The chain has TRBV11-1 and TRBJ2-7, with TRBD1 identical over 9 bases. CDR1 and CDR2 from the germline V gene are SGHAT and FQDESV (reference sequence). V gave up 0 bases and J gave up 4 bases; unmatched junction bases: 10. The CDR3 is 17 amino acids. CDR3 amino acids: CASSLASGQGGGYEQYF. CDR3 sequence (DNA): TGTGCCAGCAGCTTAGCCTCGGGACAGGGTGGAGGGTACGAGCAGTACTTC.

The chain couples TRBV5-1 to TRBJ2-5; D gene ambiguous. From germline, CDR1 is SGHRS and CDR2 YFSETQ. Trimming removed 5 bases at V and 2 bases at J, with 13 bases between. This CDR3 comprises 14 residues. CDR3 sequence (DNA): TGCGCCAGCAGAATCCAGAACCGACAAGAGACCCAGTACTTC. Protein sequence: CASRIQNRQETQYF.

The chain joins TRBV27 to TRBJ1-2; D is ambiguous. CDR1 and CDR2 from the germline V gene are MNHEY and SMNVEV (reference sequence). V lost 6 bases and J lost 0, with 11 bases in between. This CDR3 has 14 residues. CDR3 residues: CASRATVANYGYTF. The CDR3 bases are TGTGCCAGCAGGGCGACGGTAGCTAACTATGGCTACACCTTC.

The rearrangement uses TRBV21-1 and TRBJ2-7; the DNA was not used to check the table's D call, TRBD2. TRBV21-1 is shown as a pseudogene. The CDR3 has 16 residues. In DNA, the CDR3 is TGTGCCAGCAGCATCCTAGTGAGGGGAGGGTCCTACGAGCAGTACTTC. This gives the protein CASSILVRGGSYEQYF.

The V gene is TRBV30, the J gene TRBJ1-1; the D gene is possibly TRBD1 (5 bases). This CDR3 comprises 13 residues. Trimming cost V 3 bases and J 3 bases, with 11 bases left between them. The germline V gene has CDR1 GTSNPN and CDR2 SVGIG (reference sequence). The CDR3, as DNA: TGTGCCTGGAGCAGGGAGGCGGACACTGAAGCTTTCTTT. Translated: CAWSREADTEAFF.

J is TRBJ1-2 and V is TRBV24-1; no firm D call. Germline V gives CDR1 KGHDR, CDR2 SFDVKD. Trimming stripped 3 bases from V and 8 bases from J, with 12 bases between. This CDR3 has 13 amino acids. CDR3 coding DNA: TGTGCCACCAGTGATCCCCGGGGTCGAGGCTACACCTTC. The encoded protein is CATSDPRGRGYTF.

The chain is built from TRBV9 and TRBJ2-3; D gene uncertain. The CDR3 covers 16 residues. The V and J ends lost 0 bases and 2 bases respectively, with 13 bases between them. Germline V CDR1 and CDR2: SGDLS, YYNGEE. DNA of the CDR3: TGTGCCAGCAGCGTAGCCCCCGGTGGTGTCACAGATACGCAGTATTTT. Translated, it gives CASSVAPGGVTDTQYF. Full variable domain (remainder filled in from reference TRBV9 and TRBJ2-3): DSGVTQTPKHLITATGQRVTLRCSPRSGDLSVYWYQQSLDQGLQFLIQYYNGEERAKGNILERFSAQQFPDLHSELNLSSLELGDSALYFCASSVAPGGVTDTQYFGPGTRLTVL.

The chain combines TRBV12-3 or TRBV12-4 with TRBJ2-7; D is uncertain. V was shortened by 1 base and J by 6 bases, with 7 bases between the two germline ends. The CDR3 spans 12 residues. This CDR3 reads CASSLVGGEQYF. The CDR3 nucleotides read TGTGCCAGCAGTTTAGTAGGTGGCGAGCAGTACTTC.

This chain connects TRBV19 to TRBJ2-2, with a weak D call TRBD2 (6 bases). Between the trimmed V and J ends, which lost 3 bases and 7 bases, there was a span of 21 bases. Germline V gene lookup returns CDR1 LNHDA and CDR2 SQIVND (reference sequence). CDR3 length: 17 amino acids. CDR3 in amino acids: CASSMLLRDSRGGELFF. The CDR3 nucleotides are TGTGCCAGTAGTATGCTGCTTCGGGACTCCCGGGGCGGGGAGCTGTTTTTT.

The chain combines TRBV19 with TRBJ2-1, with 10 bases matching TRBD2. This CDR3 is 13 amino acids long. Germline V gene sequence: CDR1 LNHDA, CDR2 SQIVND (reference sequence). The junction had 7 bases not matched to a gene; V was cut back by 5 bases and J by 12 bases. CDR3 sequence: CASSYLAGVWQFF. The CDR3 coding sequence is TGTGCCAGTAGTTATCTAGCGGGAGTCTGGCAGTTCTTC.

The chain combines TRBV11-2 with TRBJ2-2; D unclear. Trimming took off 0 bases at V and 5 bases at J, with 13 bases between the two ends. The CDR3 loop spans 16 amino acids. Looked up from germline, CDR1 is SGHAT and CDR2 is FQNNGV. The CDR3 bases are TGTGCCAGCAGCTTAGATCTCTGGAGACGGACCGGGGAGCTGTTTTTT. Its translation is CASSLDLWRRTGELFF. Variable domain in full (rest from reference TRBV11-2 and TRBJ2-2): EAGVAQSPRYKIIEKRQSVAFWCNPISGHATLYWYQQILGQGPKLLIQFQNNGVVDDSQLPKDRFSAERLKGVDSTLKIQPAKLEDSAVYLCASSLDLWRRTGELFFGEGSRLTVL.

This chain connects TRBV7-2 to TRBJ1-2; TRBD1 matches 8 bases. Germline V lookup: CDR1 SGHTA, CDR2 FQGNSA. CDR3 length: 13 amino acids. With V trimmed by 6 bases and J by 7 bases, 7 bases remained unmatched. The CDR3 nucleotides are TGTGCCAGCAGACAGGGGGAAACCGTTGGCTACACCTTC. Translation: CASRQGETVGYTF. The entire variable domain, with the rest obtained from reference TRBV7-2 and TRBJ1-2, is as follows: GAGVSQSPSNKVTEKGKDVELRCDPISGHTALYWYRQSLGQGLEFLIYFQGNSAPDKSGLPSDRFSAERTGGSVSTLTIQRTQQEDSAVYLCASRQGETVGYTFGSGTRLTVV.

CDR3 sequence (DNA): TGTGCCTGGGAAAGGGGGAGGGGTCCCCTCCACTTT. Residues: CAWERGRGPLHF. The chain combines TRBV30 with TRBJ1-6; D may be TRBD1 (6 bases). This CDR3 region has 12 residues. CDR1 is GTSNPN and CDR2 is SVGIG in the germline V gene (reference sequence). The V end was cut by 5 bases, the J end by 13 bases, with 15 bases between. The full variable domain, completed using reference TRBV30 and TRBJ1-6, is SQTIHQWPATLVQPVGSPLSLECTVEGTSNPNLYWYRQAAGRGLQLLFYSVGIGQISSEVPQNLSASRPQDRQFILSSKKLLLSDSGFYLCAWERGRGPLHFGNGTRLTVT.

The chain recombines TRBV28 with TRBJ1-2; D is possibly TRBD1 (6 bases). The V end was cut by 5 bases, the J end by 4 bases, with 26 bases between. The CDR3 consists of 18 residues. Germline CDR1 reads MDHEN; CDR2 reads SYDVKM. CDR3 region: CASSLPRAGGLGSYGYTF. Here the CDR3 DNA reads TGTGCCAGCAGTCTCCCACGAGCGGGGGGCCTAGGGAGCTATGGCTACACCTTC.

The chain joins TRBV5-4 to TRBJ2-3, with 9 bases identical to TRBD2. Losses at the gene ends were 1 base for V and 2 bases for J; bases not matched to a gene: 8. Per germline, CDR1 SGHNT and CDR2 YYREEE (reference sequence). This CDR3 spans 17 amino acids. CDR3 in amino acids: CASSLSLAGNPTDTQYF. The DNA of the CDR3 is TGTGCCAGCAGCTTGTCCCTAGCGGGAAACCCCACAGATACGCAGTATTTT. Filled out from reference TRBV5-4 and TRBJ2-3, the complete variable domain reads ETGVTQSPTHLIKTRGQQVTLRCSSQSGHNTVSWYQQALGQGPQFIFQYYREEENGRGNFPPRFSGLQFPNYSSELNVNALELDDSALYLCASSLSLAGNPTDTQYFGPGTRLTVL.

The chain couples TRBV25-1 to TRBJ2-1, with 8 bases fitting TRBD2. Trimming removed 2 bases from V and 7 bases from J; junction bases left unmatched: 10. Per the germline V gene, CDR1 is MGHDK and CDR2 is SYGVNS. There are 16 residues in the CDR3. CDR3 region: CASSERSGRGENEQFF. Written as DNA, the CDR3 is TGTGCCAGCAGTGAACGAAGCGGGAGAGGAGAGAATGAGCAGTTCTTC.

The CDR3 DNA is TGTGCCAGTAGTCCCGGGACAACAACCGGGGAGCTGTTTTTT. Translating gives CASSPGTTTGELFF. The chain combines TRBV19 with TRBJ2-2, with D possibly matching TRBD1 (6 bases). The germline V and J ends were trimmed by 5 bases and 5 bases, with 12 bases remaining between them. CDR1 and CDR2 (germline): LNHDA, SQIVND (reference sequence). The CDR3 runs to 14 residues.

The gene calls are TRBV4-3 and TRBJ1-6; no clear D. Trimming removed 0 bases from V and 7 bases from J, with 10 bases in between. The germline V gene has CDR1 LGHNA and CDR2 YSLEER. The CDR3 has 15 residues. CDR3 in amino acids: CASSQDSGLNSPLHF. As DNA, the CDR3 is TGCGCCAGCAGCCAAGATTCCGGCCTCAATTCACCCCTCCACTTT.